This passage covers 3 T cell receptor beta chains from one sample sequenced in a study of cytomegalovirus exposure and HLA in healthy donors. Both 60 Vbeta primers and 13 Jbeta primers went into the PCR. Here immunoSEQ multiplex PCR was the method, and the copy in TCRdb shows in-frame clones only, minus some. The sample has around 130,000 clones; 80% are singletons. Sequencing was performed on PBMCs. The receptors were sampled from a male donor in good health and CMV-seronegative.

The rearrangement uses TRBV30 and TRBJ1-1; 8 bases align to TRBD1. The CDR3 has 14 amino acids. V lost 5 bases, J lost 6 bases, and 11 bases stayed unmatched. Germline-derived CDR1 and CDR2 are GTSNPN and SVGIG (reference sequence). In DNA form, the CDR3 reads TGTGCCTGGGAACCTGGACAGGGAGGCGCTGAAGCTTTCTTT. Protein sequence: CAWEPGQGGAEAFF.

V is TRBV18 and J is TRBJ2-7, with a possible D match to TRBD1 (5 bases). Germline CDR1 is KGHSH and CDR2 is LQKENI. There are 12 residues in the CDR3. Trimming left V 6 bases short and J 4 bases short, with 10 bases between. The CDR3 coding sequence is TGTGCCAGCTCCGAGAAGGGGTACGAGCAGTACTTC. Translation gives CASSEKGYEQYF.

This clone was detected only once. DNA of the CDR3: TGTGCCAGCAGCTTTCGCAGTTTAACCTACGAGCAGTACTTC. Translated, it gives CASSFRSLTYEQYF. The V gene is TRBV5-8, the J gene TRBJ2-7; D is unresolved. The CDR3 is made up of 14 amino acids. Trimming removed 2 bases from V and 2 bases from J, with 11 bases in between. CDR1 is SGHTS, CDR2 YDEGEE, per germline.